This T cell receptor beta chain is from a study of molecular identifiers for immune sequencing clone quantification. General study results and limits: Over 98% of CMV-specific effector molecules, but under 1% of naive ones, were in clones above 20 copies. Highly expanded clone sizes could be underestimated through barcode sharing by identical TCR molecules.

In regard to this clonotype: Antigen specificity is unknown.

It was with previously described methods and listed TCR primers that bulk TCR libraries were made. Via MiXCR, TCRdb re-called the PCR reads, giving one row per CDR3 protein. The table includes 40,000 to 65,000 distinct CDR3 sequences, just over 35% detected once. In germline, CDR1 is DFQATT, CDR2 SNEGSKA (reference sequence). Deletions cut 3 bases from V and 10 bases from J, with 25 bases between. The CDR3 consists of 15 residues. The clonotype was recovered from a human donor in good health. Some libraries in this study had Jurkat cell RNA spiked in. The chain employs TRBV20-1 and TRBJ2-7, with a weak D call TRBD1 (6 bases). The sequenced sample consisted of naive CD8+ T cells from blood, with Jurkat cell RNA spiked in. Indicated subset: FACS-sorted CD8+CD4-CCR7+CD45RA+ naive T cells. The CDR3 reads CSARGIDRPIFYQYF. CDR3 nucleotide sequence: TGCAGTGCTAGGGGCATTGACAGGCCCATATTCTACCAGTACTTC.